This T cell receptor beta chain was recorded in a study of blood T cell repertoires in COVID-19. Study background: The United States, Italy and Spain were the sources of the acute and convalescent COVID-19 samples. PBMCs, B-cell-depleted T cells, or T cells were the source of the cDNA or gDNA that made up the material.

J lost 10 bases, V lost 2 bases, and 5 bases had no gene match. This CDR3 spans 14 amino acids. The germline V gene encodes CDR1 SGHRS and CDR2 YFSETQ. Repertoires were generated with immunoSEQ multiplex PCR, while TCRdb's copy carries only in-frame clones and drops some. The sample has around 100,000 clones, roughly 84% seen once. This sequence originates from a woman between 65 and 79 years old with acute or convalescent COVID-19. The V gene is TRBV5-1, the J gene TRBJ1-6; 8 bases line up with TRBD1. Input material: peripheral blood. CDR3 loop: CASSLKDRDSPLHF. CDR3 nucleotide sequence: TGCGCCAGCAGCTTAAAGGACAGGGACTCACCCCTCCACTTT.